Each of the 2 T cell receptor beta chains below was sequenced from the same sample in a study of blood T cell repertoires in COVID-19. The repertoire was sequenced with immunoSEQ multiplex PCR; TCRdb's copy has only in-frame clones and lacks some. The data contain roughly 150,000 clones, roughly nine tenths of them seen just once; the ten biggest clones take up around 3.3%. Material: peripheral blood. These receptors all stem from a woman aged 55-70 years with active COVID-19.

V gene TRBV9 combines with J gene TRBJ2-2; 10 bases agree with TRBD1. CDR3 length: 19 residues. CDR1 is SGDLS, CDR2 YYNGEE, per germline. With V trimmed by 0 bases and J by 5 bases, 13 bases remained unmatched. Here the CDR3 reads CASSVAKGQGVSTTGELFF. As DNA, the CDR3 is TGTGCCAGCAGCGTAGCTAAAGGACAGGGGGTGTCAACGACCGGGGAGCTGTTTTTT.

The rearrangement links TRBV28 to TRBJ1-2; 7 bases match TRBD1. This CDR3 has 16 residues. The trim removed 1 base at V and 2 bases at J, leaving 7 bases unmatched. Germline V lookup: CDR1 MDHEN, CDR2 SYDVKM. Here the CDR3 reads CASSLLGGVGNYGYTF. In DNA form, the CDR3 reads TGTGCCAGCAGTTTATTAGGGGGCGTCGGCAACTATGGCTACACCTTC.